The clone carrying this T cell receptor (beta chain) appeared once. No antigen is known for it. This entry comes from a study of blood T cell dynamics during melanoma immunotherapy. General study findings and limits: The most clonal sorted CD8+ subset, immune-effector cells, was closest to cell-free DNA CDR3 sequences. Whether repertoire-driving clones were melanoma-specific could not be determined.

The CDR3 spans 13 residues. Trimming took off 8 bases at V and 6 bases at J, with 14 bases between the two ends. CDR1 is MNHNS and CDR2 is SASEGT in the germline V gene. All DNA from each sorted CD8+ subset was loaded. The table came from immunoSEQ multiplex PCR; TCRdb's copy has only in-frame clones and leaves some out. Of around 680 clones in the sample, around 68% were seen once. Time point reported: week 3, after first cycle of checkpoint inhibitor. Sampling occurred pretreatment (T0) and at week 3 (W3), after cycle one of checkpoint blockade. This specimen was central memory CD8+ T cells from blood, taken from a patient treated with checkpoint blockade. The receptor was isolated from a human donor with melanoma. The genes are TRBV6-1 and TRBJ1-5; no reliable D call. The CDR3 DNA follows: TGTGCCAGCCGAGGAGGGTTAGGTCAGCCCCAGCATTTT. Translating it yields CASRGGLGQPQHF.